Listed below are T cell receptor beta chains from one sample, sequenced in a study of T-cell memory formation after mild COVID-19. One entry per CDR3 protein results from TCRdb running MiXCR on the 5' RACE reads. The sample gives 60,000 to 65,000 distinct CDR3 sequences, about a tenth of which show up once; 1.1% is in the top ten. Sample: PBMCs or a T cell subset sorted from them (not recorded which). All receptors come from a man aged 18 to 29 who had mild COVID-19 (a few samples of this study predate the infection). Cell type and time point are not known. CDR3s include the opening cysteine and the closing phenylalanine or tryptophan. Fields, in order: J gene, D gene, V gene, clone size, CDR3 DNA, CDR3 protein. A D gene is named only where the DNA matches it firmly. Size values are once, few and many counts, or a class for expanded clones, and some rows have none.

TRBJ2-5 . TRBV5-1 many TGCGCCAGCAGCTTGGAACAGCCAGAGACCCAGTACTTC CASSLEQPETQYF
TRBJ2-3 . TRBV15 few TGTGCCACCAGCAGAGATATGGATACGCAGTATTTT CATSRDMDTQYF
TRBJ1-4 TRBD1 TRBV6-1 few TGTGCCAGCAGTGAAGCCGGGACAGCTAATGAAAAACTGTTTTTT CASSEAGTANEKLFF
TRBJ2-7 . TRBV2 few TGTGCCAGCACTGGCCCGGGGCCCTACGAGCAGTACTTC CASTGPGPYEQYF
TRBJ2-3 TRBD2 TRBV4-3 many TGCGCCAGCAGCCAAGTTCTAGCGGGGGGCACAGATACGCAGTATTTT CASSQVLAGGTDTQYF
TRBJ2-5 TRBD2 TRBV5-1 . TGCGCCAGCAGCCACGGGACTAGCGGGGGAGAGACCCAGTACTTC CASSHGTSGGETQYF
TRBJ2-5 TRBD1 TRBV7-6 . TGTGCCAGCAGCAAATCGGGACAGGGAGCCCAAGAGACCCAGTACTTC CASSKSGQGAQETQYF
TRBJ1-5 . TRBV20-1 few TGCAGTGCCCGCCCGGGGGCCTACAATCAGCCCCAGCATTTT CSARPGAYNQPQHF
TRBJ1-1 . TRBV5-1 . TGCGCCAGCAGCGAAGGAGTGAACACTGAAGCTTTCTTT CASSEGVNTEAFF
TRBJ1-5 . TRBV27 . TGTGCCAGCAGTTTATCAGCCAGGTTCAATCAGCCCCAGCATTTT CASSLSARFNQPQHF
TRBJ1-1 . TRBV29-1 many TGCAGCGTTGAAGACTACAGGAGCGCTGAAGCTTTCTTT CSVEDYRSAEAFF
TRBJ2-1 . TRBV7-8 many TGTGCCAGCAGCTCGTCACCGGGACCCCCAGGGGTTTACAATGAGCAGTTCTTC CASSSSPGPPGVYNEQFF
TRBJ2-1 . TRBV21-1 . TGTGCCAGCAGCAAAGGACTAGCGGGAGGGGCCTACATGGGTGAGCAGTTCTTC CASSKGLAGGAYMGEQFF
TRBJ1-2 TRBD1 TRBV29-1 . TGCAGCGTTGGGGACAGGGGGCGAGGACGGAGCTATGGCTACACCTTC CSVGDRGRGRSYGYTF
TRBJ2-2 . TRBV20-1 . TGCAGTGCCAAGATTAGTACCGGGGAGCTGTTTTTT CSAKISTGELFF
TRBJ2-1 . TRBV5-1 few TGCGCCAGCAGCTTGACTAGTTACAATGAGCAGTTCTTC CASSLTSYNEQFF
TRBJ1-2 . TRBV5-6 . TGTGCCAGCAGCTTGGCCGGGGAAAGGTACGGCTACACCTTC CASSLAGERYGYTF
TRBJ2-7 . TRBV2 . TGTGCCAGCAGTGAACGGGGTGGTAGTCGACGCGAGAAGTACTTC CASSERGGSRREKYF
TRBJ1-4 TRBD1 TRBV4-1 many TGCGCCAGCAGCCATCCCCCAGCGGGACAGGAGGGGGAAAAACTGTTTTTT CASSHPPAGQEGEKLFF
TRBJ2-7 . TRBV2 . TGTGCCAGCCGGTGGGACATAATGGCCTACGAGCAGTACTTC CASRWDIMAYEQYF
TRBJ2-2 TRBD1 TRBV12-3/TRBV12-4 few TGTGCCAGCGGTCGAGGGACAGGGGTGTACACCGGGGAGCTGTTTTTT CASGRGTGVYTGELFF
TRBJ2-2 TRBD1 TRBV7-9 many TGTGCCAGCAGCGAACAGGGGGGCACCGGGGAGCTGTTTTTT CASSEQGGTGELFF
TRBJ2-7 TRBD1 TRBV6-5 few TGTGCCAGCAACTTACAGGGGGCCTACGAGCAGTACTTC CASNLQGAYEQYF
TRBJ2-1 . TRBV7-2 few TGTGCCAGCAGCCTCGGGGCGAGCTCCTACAATGAGCAGTTCTTC CASSLGASSYNEQFF
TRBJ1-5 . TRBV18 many TGTGCCAGCTCACCGTATTCAGGGAACAATCAGCCCCAGCATTTT CASSPYSGNNQPQHF
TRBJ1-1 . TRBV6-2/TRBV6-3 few TGTGCCAGCAGTTCCCTCGAGACGATGAACACTGAAGCTTTCTTT CASSSLETMNTEAFF
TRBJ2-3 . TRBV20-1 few TGCAGTGCTAGAGCCCCTCCCGGGGGACTGGGGGCGGGCTTTAGCACAGATACGCAGTATTTT CSARAPPGGLGAGFSTDTQYF
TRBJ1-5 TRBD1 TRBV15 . TGTGCCACCAGCGGGACAGGGACAAATCAGCCCCAGCATTTT CATSGTGTNQPQHF
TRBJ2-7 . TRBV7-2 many TGTGCCAGCAGCTTTTGGCAGGGGACCTACGAGCAGTACTTC CASSFWQGTYEQYF
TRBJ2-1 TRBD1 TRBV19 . TGTGCCAGTAGTATAGAGACAGGGCTCAATGAGCAGTTCTTC CASSIETGLNEQFF
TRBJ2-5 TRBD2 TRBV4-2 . TGTGCCAGCAGCCAAGGCGGGGGGGCCGGCGCTGAGACCCAGTACTTC CASSQGGGAGAETQYF
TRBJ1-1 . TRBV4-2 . TGTGCCAGCAGCCAAGAACAGACAGTACGAGCTTTCTTT CASSQEQTVRAFF
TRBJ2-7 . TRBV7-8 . TGTGCCAGCAGCTTGTCTTATGGGGACGGCACCTACGAGCAGTACTTC CASSLSYGDGTYEQYF
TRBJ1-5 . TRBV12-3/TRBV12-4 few TGTGCCAGCAGTTTTTCGTCTGGGCCCGATCAGCCCCAGCATTTT CASSFSSGPDQPQHF
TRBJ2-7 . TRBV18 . TGTGCCAGCTCACTGGGGCCGGCTTCCTACGAGCAGTACTTC CASSLGPASYEQYF
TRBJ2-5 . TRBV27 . TGTGCCAGCAGAACTTACGAGACCCAGTACTTC CASRTYETQYF
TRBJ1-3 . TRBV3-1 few TGTGCCAGCAGCCAAGGATCGGGTGCTGGAAACACCATATATTTT CASSQGSGAGNTIYF